The 2 T cell receptor beta chains reported below all come from one sample, sequenced in a study of T cell changes during pregnancy in multiple sclerosis. Clones were read by immunoSEQ multiplex PCR, and TCRdb kept only the in-frame ones, dropping some. The sample has about 100,000 clones, around 92% seen once; the top ten hold approximately 2.6%. This specimen was peripheral blood, taken in the first trimester of pregnancy. Receptors were obtained from a female donor with multiple sclerosis, enrolled in a pregnancy study.

This chain connects TRBV7-3 to TRBJ1-1, with TRBD1 matching over 9 bases. The CDR3 is 17 amino acids. V was pared by 5 bases and J by 4 bases, with 14 bases of the junction left unmatched. The germline V gene has CDR1 SGHTA and CDR2 FQGTGA. The CDR3 is CASSLLTGTGLSTEAFF. CDR3 in DNA: TGTGCCAGCAGCCTCCTCACCGGGACAGGGTTGAGCACTGAAGCTTTCTTT.

CDR3 in amino acids: CASSLGGVTEAFF. The CDR3 region has the DNA TGTGCCAGCAGTTTAGGGGGCGTCACTGAAGCTTTCTTT. The chain links TRBV28 to TRBJ1-1; possible D gene TRBD1, 6 bases. The V end lost 2 bases, the J end lost 4 bases, and 8 bases lay between the germline ends. This CDR3 region has 13 residues. Germline V lookup: CDR1 MDHEN, CDR2 SYDVKM.